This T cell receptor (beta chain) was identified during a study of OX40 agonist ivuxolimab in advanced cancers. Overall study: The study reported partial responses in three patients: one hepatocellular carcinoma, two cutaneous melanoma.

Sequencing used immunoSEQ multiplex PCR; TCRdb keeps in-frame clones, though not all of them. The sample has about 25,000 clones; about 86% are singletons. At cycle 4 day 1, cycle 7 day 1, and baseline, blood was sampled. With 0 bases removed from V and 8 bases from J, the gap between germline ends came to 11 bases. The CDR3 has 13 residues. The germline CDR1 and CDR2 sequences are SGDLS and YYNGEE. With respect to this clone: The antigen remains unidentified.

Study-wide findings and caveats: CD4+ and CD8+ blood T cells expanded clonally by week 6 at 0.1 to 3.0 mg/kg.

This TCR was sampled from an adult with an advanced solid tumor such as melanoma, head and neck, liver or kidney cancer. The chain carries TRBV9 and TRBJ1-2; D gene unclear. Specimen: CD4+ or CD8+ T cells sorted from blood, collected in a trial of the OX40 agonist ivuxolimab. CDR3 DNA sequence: TGTGCCAGCAGCGTAGGGTCCGGGGAAGGCTACACCTTC. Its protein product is CASSVGSGEGYTF.